This T cell receptor beta chain is drawn from a study of shared clonotypes between healthy human individuals. The overall study: The donors, a couple of women and three men, were aged 18 to 49. Per-donor plates numbered three CD4 naive, three CD4 memory, two CD8 naive and one CD8 memory.

In the source study's methods: With immunoSEQ giving junction-only sequences and no quality scores, filtering differed. Profiling relied on immunoSEQ multiplex PCR, and the TCRdb table lists in-frame clones only, not all of them. V and J calls and clone size are given by that table; D and trimming were obtained from the DNA. The table shows about 960,000 clones, with 76% occurring only once. The germline CDR1 and CDR2 sequences are SQVTM and ANQGSEA. The CDR3 extends over 14 amino acids. The junction had 12 bases not matched to a gene; V was cut back by 6 bases and J by 4 bases. Study donors comprised healthy, HIV-negative adults devoid of recent acute infection or vaccination.

V and J are TRBV29-1 and TRBJ2-7; 7 bases are shared with TRBD1. The sample consisted of memory CD4+ T cells sorted from blood. As to subset: CD45RA-negative fraction. The TCR was taken from a young man in good health. As DNA, the CDR3 is TGCAGCGTAACAACCCTTGAGGGGGCGTACGAGCAGTACTTC. The encoded protein is CSVTTLEGAYEQYF.